The sequence of this T cell receptor beta chain was determined in a study of blood T cell repertoires in COVID-19. Original methodology: Reference gene primer amplification gave nucleated cell count estimates. This table comes from immunoSEQ multiplex PCR, and its TCRdb copy is limited to in-frame clones, with some not included. V, J and clone size reflect that table, while D and trimming were determined from the DNA. The profile covers 450,000 to 500,000 clones, with approximately 83% appearing a single time and 3.2% taken by the ten largest. Deletions cut 5 bases from V and 8 bases from J, with 7 bases between. Germline V CDR1 and CDR2: LGHDT, YNNKEL (reference sequence). CDR3 length: 12 residues.

This TCR was recovered from a human donor in a cohort sampled during active COVID-19. Sequencing was performed on peripheral blood. The chain recombines TRBV3-1 (or the pseudogene TRBV3-2) with TRBJ1-6; a weak D match, TRBD1 (5 bases). The CDR3 DNA is TGTGCCAGCAGCGTCAGGGATTCACCCCTCCACTTT. As protein: CASSVRDSPLHF.